The next 22 T cell receptor beta chains were all read from a single sample in a study of CD8 T cells in ankylosing spondylitis. Each CDR3 protein is one row after TCRdb ran MiXCR on the 5' RACE reads. This sample has about 69,000 distinct CDR3 sequences, with about 5.7% found just once. Sequencing was performed on blood, either unsorted or a sorted T cell fraction (not recorded which). These receptors came from a male donor with ankylosing spondylitis or in good health (not recorded which).

The chain recombines TRBV7-9 with TRBJ2-3, with a weak D call TRBD2 (7 bases). V lost 7 bases and J 2 bases, leaving 10 bases between the germline ends. This CDR3 comprises 13 residues. From germline, CDR1 is SEHNR and CDR2 FQNEAQ (reference sequence). DNA of the CDR3: TGTGCCAGCAACGGGGGGCCCACAGATACGCAGTATTTT. This translates into CASNGGPTDTQYF.

This clonotype has ten or more counts. A junction boundary mismatches the germline segment, possibly from a read error. The chain couples TRBV3-1 to TRBJ2-2; TRBD1 agrees at 9 bases. Per the germline V gene, CDR1 is LGHDT and CDR2 is YNNKEL (reference sequence). The CDR3 sequence is 16 residues long. The CDR3 region is CASNQPGQGNTGELFF. CDR3 bases: TGTGCCAGCAACCAACCGGGACAGGGTAACACCGGGGAGCTGTTTTTT.

This clonotype was observed many times. The chain joins TRBV6-1 to TRBJ2-5; tentative D call: TRBD1 (6 bases). This CDR3 spans 14 amino acids. Looked up from germline, CDR1 is MNHNS and CDR2 is SASEGT. V lost 6 bases and J lost 5, with 16 bases in between. The DNA of the CDR3 is TGTGCCAGCAGCTCCACAGGGTATGGGGAGACCCAGTACTTC. This sequence encodes CASSSTGYGETQYF.

This clonotype was observed at least ten times. The rearrangement joins TRBV9 to TRBJ2-2; 7 bases fit TRBD1. CDR1 and CDR2 (germline): SGDLS, YYNGEE. Trimming removed 4 bases from V and 6 bases from J; junction bases left unmatched: 9. The CDR3 loop spans 15 amino acids. The CDR3 loop is CASSTGQAAAGELFF. For the CDR3, the DNA is TGTGCCAGCAGCACCGGACAGGCAGCGGCCGGGGAGCTGTTTTTT.

This clonotype was detected ten times or more. V usage is TRBV12-3 or TRBV12-4 and J usage is TRBJ1-2; the match to TRBD1 covers 9 bases. This CDR3 is built from 15 residues. The V gene end was trimmed by 5 bases and the J gene end by 3 bases; junction bases not matched to a gene: 7. The CDR3 DNA is TGTGCCAGCAGTCCGGACAGGGGCGCGGACTATGGCTACACCTTC. It is translated as CASSPDRGADYGYTF.

This clonotype was recorded at least ten times. This chain uses TRBV20-1 with TRBJ1-1; D is undetermined. CDR1 and CDR2 (germline): DFQATT, SNEGSKA (reference sequence). Trimming cost V 1 base and J 0 bases, with 6 bases left between them. This CDR3 has 13 residues. This CDR3 reads CSARGPLNTEAFF. In DNA form, the CDR3 reads TGCAGTGCTAGAGGACCGTTGAACACTGAAGCTTTCTTT.

This sequence joins TRBV12-3 or TRBV12-4 and TRBJ1-1; TRBD1 aligns across 11 bases. J was trimmed by 9 bases and V by 7 bases; bases with no gene match: 7. The CDR3 length is 13 residues. The CDR3 DNA follows: TGTGCCAGCACCGGACAGGGGGCTCCTAAAGCTTTCTTT. It codes for CASTGQGAPKAFF.

This clonotype was picked up many times. The gene calls are TRBV11-3 and TRBJ2-3; 7 nucleotides line up with TRBD2. Germline trimming cut 4 bases from V and 8 bases from J; bases unmatched to any gene: 6. This CDR3 spans 13 amino acids. Germline V gene data show CDR1 as SGHNT and CDR2 as YENEEA. The CDR3 sequence: CASSSTSDSTQYF. The CDR3 DNA sequence: TGTGCCAGCAGCTCCACTAGCGATAGTACGCAGTATTTT. Full variable domain (remainder filled in from reference TRBV11-3 and TRBJ2-3): EAGVVQSPRYKIIEKKQPVAFWCNPISGHNTLYWYLQNLGQGPELLIRYENEEAVDDSQLPKDRFSAERLKGVDSTLKIQPAELGDSAVYLCASSSTSDSTQYFGPGTRLTVL.

There are many counts of this clonotype. V is TRBV12-3 or TRBV12-4 and J is TRBJ1-5; TRBD1 might be the D (5 bases). The CDR3 has 14 amino acids. Between the trimmed V and J ends, which lost 4 bases and 7 bases, there was a span of 14 bases. CDR3 residues: CASSWDSWTQPQHF. DNA for the CDR3: TGTGCCAGCAGTTGGGACTCCTGGACCCAGCCCCAGCATTTT.

A remark on this clonotype: This could be a read error, since a much larger clone is one nucleotide away. The chain uses TRBV7-2 and TRBJ2-3; D perhaps matches TRBD2 (7 bases). This CDR3 has 15 amino acids. The V gene's germline CDR1 is SGHTA and CDR2 FQGNSA. The CDR3 loop is CASSFISGDTDAQYF. CDR3 DNA sequence: TGTGCCAGCAGTTTTATCAGCGGGGACACAGATGCGCAGTATTTT.

This clonotype came up many times. The rearrangement uses TRBV10-3 and TRBJ1-2; TRBD1 matches at 9 bases. V shed 2 bases, J shed 5 bases, and the junction held 0 bases outside the gene matches. CDR1 is ENHRY and CDR2 is SYGVKD in the germline V gene. The CDR3 is made up of 13 amino acids. The CDR3 spells CAISEGQGYGYTF. In nucleotides, the CDR3 is TGTGCCATCAGTGAGGGACAGGGGTATGGCTACACCTTC.

At least ten counts were recorded for this clonotype. V usage is TRBV6-5 and J usage is TRBJ1-6, with D possibly TRBD1 on 5 matching bases. Germline values: CDR1 MNHEY, CDR2 SVGAGI. The V gene lost 2 bases and the J gene lost 3 bases, with 14 bases spanning the gap. The CDR3 contains 17 residues. In DNA, the CDR3 is TGTGCCAGCAGTTACGGGATGGGGGTCATCTATAATTCACCCCTCCACTTT. Translation gives CASSYGMGVIYNSPLHF.

The table lists this clonotype with many counts. CDR3 sequence: CASMDLSQVSLNYGYTF. The CDR3 nucleotides are TGTGCCAGTATGGACCTCTCACAGGTATCCCTCAACTATGGCTACACCTTC. The V and J genes are TRBV19 and TRBJ1-2, with D perhaps TRBD1 (5 bases). Trimming took 7 bases from V and 2 from J, leaving 23 bases between them. From germline, CDR1 is LNHDA and CDR2 SQIVND (reference sequence). The CDR3 runs to 17 residues. The variable domain in full, completed from reference TRBV19 and TRBJ1-2, reads DGGITQSPKYLFRKEGQNVTLSCEQNLNHDAMYWYRQDPGQGLRLIYYSQIVNDFQKGDIAEGYSVSREKKESFPLTVTSAQKNPTAFYLCASMDLSQVSLNYGYTFGSGTRLTVV.

This clonotype was seen ten or more times. The chain couples TRBV7-6 to TRBJ2-1; 11 bases line up with TRBD2. This CDR3 has 15 amino acids. The V and J ends lost 1 base and 8 bases, in that order; junction bases with no gene match: 4. Germline values: CDR1 SGHVS, CDR2 FNYEAQ. DNA for the CDR3: TGTGCCAGCAGCTTAGAATTAGCGGGGGGGGATGAGCAGTTCTTC. It is translated as CASSLELAGGDEQFF.

This clonotype has at least ten counts. CDR3 region: CAWSVGNLGEKLFF. Written as DNA, the CDR3 is TGTGCCTGGAGTGTCGGGAACTTGGGTGAAAAACTGTTTTTT. This chain joins TRBV30 and TRBJ1-4; no definite D call. The length of the CDR3 is 14 residues. The germline V and J ends were trimmed by 0 bases and 7 bases, with 12 bases remaining between them. From germline, CDR1 is GTSNPN and CDR2 SVGIG (reference sequence).

This clonotype came up a few times. V is TRBV28 and J is TRBJ2-5; 13 bases fit TRBD2. V shed 5 bases and J 5 bases; nucleotides not matched to a gene: 11. This CDR3 region has 17 residues. Germline CDR1 reads MDHEN; CDR2 reads SYDVKM. The CDR3 is CASSPLTSGGARETQYF. CDR3 coding DNA: TGTGCCAGCAGTCCCCTAACTAGCGGGGGGGCCAGGGAGACCCAGTACTTC.

This chain joins TRBV5-1 and TRBJ1-6; D is possibly TRBD1 (5 bases). The germline V and J ends were trimmed by 7 bases and 5 bases, with 19 bases remaining between them. Germline V gene data show CDR1 as SGHRS and CDR2 as YFSETQ. This CDR3 is built from 16 residues. The CDR3 coding sequence is TGCGCCAGCGGAGTGGGAGGAGGACAAGATAATTCACCCCTCCACTTT. Its translation: CASGVGGGQDNSPLHF.

This clonotype was detected many times. The chain combines TRBV27 with TRBJ1-1; D gene ambiguous. Trimming took 6 bases from V and 3 from J, leaving 20 bases between them. CDR1 and CDR2 (germline): MNHEY, SMNVEV (reference sequence). This CDR3 has 16 residues. CDR3 amino acids: CASSRGFRSSDTEAFF. CDR3 nucleotides: TGTGCCAGCAGCCGTGGTTTTCGGTCTTCGGACACTGAAGCTTTCTTT.

This clonotype was counted at least ten times. V is TRBV6-2 or TRBV6-3 and J is TRBJ1-2; possibly TRBD1 for D (5 bases). The V end was cut by 2 bases, the J end by 6 bases, with 16 bases between. Germline CDR1 MNHEY, CDR2 SVGEGT. The CDR3 extends over 15 amino acids. CDR3 coding DNA: TGTGCCAGCAGTTACGGAGGGGCGTCTGATCATGGCTACACCTTC. It specifies CASSYGGASDHGYTF.

At least ten counts were recorded for this clonotype. The chain combines TRBV12-3 or TRBV12-4 with TRBJ1-4; TRBD1 aligns across 10 bases. Losses at the gene ends were 6 bases for V and 5 bases for J; bases not matched to a gene: 3. CDR3 length equals 14 residues. For the CDR3, the DNA is TGTGCCAGCAGCCCGGGACAGGGGAATGAAAAACTGTTTTTT. The encoded protein is CASSPGQGNEKLFF.

In its sample, this clonotype was seen many times. This chain uses TRBV30 with TRBJ2-5; 7 bases agree with TRBD1. Looked up from germline, CDR1 is GTSNPN and CDR2 is SVGIG (reference sequence). The CDR3 is 13 residues long. Unmatched junction bases numbered 5, after V lost 6 bases and J lost 1 base. The CDR3 loop is CACTDRAQETQYF. The CDR3 DNA reads as TGTGCCTGTACCGACAGGGCCCAAGAGACCCAGTACTTC.

In its sample, this clonotype was seen many times. Written as DNA, the CDR3 is TGTGCCAGCAGTGGAGAATCGAACACCGGGGAGCTGTTTTTT. Its translation: CASSGESNTGELFF. The J gene is TRBJ2-2, the V gene TRBV6-4, with no clear D. There are 14 residues in the CDR3. CDR1 and CDR2 from the germline V gene are MRHNA and SNTAGT. V was cut by 4 bases and J by 0 bases, with 6 bases left in between.